This entry features one TCR beta chain sequence. Its antigen remains unknown. V was trimmed by 6 bases and J by 2 bases, leaving 15 bases between them. Germline V lookup: CDR1 MNHEY, CDR2 SMNVEV (reference sequence). This CDR3 region has 15 residues. Unstimulated regulatory T cells (CD4+CD25+CD127-), CD4+CD25- non-regulatory cells, CD4 and CD8 cells were FACS-sorted from thawed PBMCs. TCRdb keeps only in-frame clones here, not all; method: immunoSEQ multiplex PCR. Of more than 90,000 clones in the sample, roughly nine tenths were seen once. These data belong to a study of Tregs in tolerant kidney transplant recipients. Study outcomes and limitations: Few patients were studied, so findings need validation in larger groups. The most relevant donor-specific Treg TCRbeta repertoire apparently came from expansion with activated donor B cells.

The TCR originated in a human donor in good health. Sequenced sample: CD4+ T cells from blood. This chain uses TRBV27 with TRBJ2-3; D may be TRBD1 or TRBD2 (5 bases each). The CDR3 region is CASSLGVRVTDTQYF. The CDR3 coding sequence is TGTGCCAGCAGCTTGGGGGTCAGAGTCACAGATACGCAGTATTTT.